This T cell receptor (beta chain) was profiled in a study of blood T cell repertoires in COVID-19. In the study overall: Material from acute and convalescent COVID-19 was sourced from the United States, Italy and Spain. In each case, the material was cDNA or gDNA derived from T cells, B-cell-depleted T cells, or PBMCs.

In the source study's methods: Estimation of nucleated cell counts relied on the amplification of reference gene primers. Only in-frame clones appear in the TCRdb table, and some are missing; sequencing was by immunoSEQ multiplex PCR. That table furnishes V, J and clone size, whereas the DNA furnished D and trimming. The table has a few hundred thousand clones, roughly 90% seen once. V dropped 1 base and J dropped 3 bases, with 12 bases sitting between them. The CDR3 is 16 amino acids. CDR1 and CDR2 from the germline V gene are LGHDT and YNNKEL (reference sequence). The chain employs TRBV3-1 (or the pseudogene TRBV3-2) and TRBJ2-2; D call uncertain. The TCR comes from a man between 18 and 29 years old with active or convalescent COVID-19. The sample consisted of peripheral blood. CDR3 sequence reads: CASSQAQNTYTGELFF. The CDR3 DNA sequence: TGTGCCAGCAGCCAAGCGCAAAACACATACACCGGGGAGCTGTTTTTT.